This TCR beta chain was identified in a study of post-analysis software for immune sequencing data. Study results and limitations: Roughly five TRBV segments were significantly more frequent in patients than in controls. TRBV5-6, TRBV5-1 and TRBV20-1 were among these segments.

This clonotype was observed a single time. Its antigen remains unidentified. Unique molecular identifiers featured in each of the TCR beta cDNA libraries. The yield from about 1 to 10 million T cells was 500,000 or so cDNA molecules in total. TCRdb independently ran MiXCR on the PCR reads; one entry per CDR3 protein. The sample includes 750,000 to 950,000 distinct CDR3 sequences, roughly 58% of them seen just once. The J segment lost 4 bases and the V segment lost 5 bases, leaving 16 bases of the junction unmatched. There are 17 residues in the CDR3. Germline V gives CDR1 MGHRA, CDR2 YSYEKL. This clonotype was sampled from a girl aged 5 to 17 with multiple sclerosis. The chain uses TRBV4-1 and TRBJ1-2; TRBD1 aligns across 7 bases. The sequenced material came from blood. The CDR3 coding sequence is TGCGCCAGCAGCGAAGGCCCCACCCAGGGGGGTATCTATGGCTACACCTTC. This encodes CASSEGPTQGGIYGYTF.